These 6 T cell receptor beta chains share one sample of origin, sequenced in a study of cytomegalovirus exposure and HLA in healthy donors. In the PCR, 60 Vbeta and 13 Jbeta primers were used. The data were produced by immunoSEQ multiplex PCR, yet TCRdb's version contains in-frame clones alone and is incomplete. This listing includes some 120,000 clones. Sequences were obtained from PBMCs. These TCRs come from a man younger than 35 in good health and CMV-seronegative.

The chain joins TRBV2 to TRBJ2-2; no reliable D call. Germline V gene sequence: CDR1 SNHLY, CDR2 FYNNEI. Trimming took off 8 bases at V and 2 bases at J, with 12 bases between the two ends. This CDR3 spans 14 amino acids. CDR3 protein: CASHPHGNTGELFF. In DNA form, the CDR3 reads TGTGCCAGCCATCCGCACGGTAACACCGGGGAGCTGTTTTTT.

The chain links TRBV14 to TRBJ2-2, with D perhaps TRBD2 (5 bases). Germline assignment: CDR1 SGHDN and CDR2 FVKESK. The CDR3 consists of 17 residues. V was pared by 1 base and J by 0 bases, with 12 bases between. The CDR3 is CASSQGLRTSNTGELFF. In nucleotides, the CDR3 is TGTGCCAGCAGCCAAGGATTGCGGACTTCGAACACCGGGGAGCTGTTTTTT.

The chain recombines TRBV7-9 with TRBJ1-1; no firm D call. V lost 6 bases, J lost 2 bases, and 13 bases lay in between. This CDR3 is 14 amino acids long. CDR1 is SEHNR and CDR2 is FQNEAQ in the germline V gene (reference sequence). CDR3 loop: CASRLREGNTEAFF. The CDR3 nucleotides read TGTGCCAGCAGACTGAGGGAGGGAAACACTGAAGCTTTCTTT.

The chain joins TRBV28 to TRBJ2-7, with D possibly being TRBD2 (5 bases). The germline CDR1 and CDR2 sequences are MDHEN and SYDVKM. V dropped 2 bases and J dropped 0 bases, with 17 bases sitting between them. This CDR3 spans 17 amino acids. DNA for the CDR3: TGTGCCAGCAGTTTAGTCGGAGGACGGTCAAGCTCCTACGAGCAGTACTTC. This translates into CASSLVGGRSSSYEQYF.

The V call is TRBV5-6, the J call TRBJ2-7; 7 bases align to TRBD2. Losses at the gene ends were 7 bases for V and 4 bases for J; bases not matched to a gene: 5. The CDR3 covers 12 residues. The germline gives CDR1 SGHDT, CDR2 YYEEEE. The CDR3 coding sequence is TGTGCCAGCTTGCGGCGGGGGTACGAGCAGTACTTC. Protein: CASLRRGYEQYF.

The chain is built from TRBV7-9 and TRBJ2-5; D is undetermined. The CDR3 is 14 residues long. The V end was cut by 5 bases, the J end by 3 bases, with 13 bases between. The germline V gene has CDR1 SEHNR and CDR2 FQNEAQ (reference sequence). This CDR3 reads CASSPWVQKETQYF. The CDR3 coding sequence is TGTGCCAGCAGCCCCTGGGTACAGAAAGAGACCCAGTACTTC.